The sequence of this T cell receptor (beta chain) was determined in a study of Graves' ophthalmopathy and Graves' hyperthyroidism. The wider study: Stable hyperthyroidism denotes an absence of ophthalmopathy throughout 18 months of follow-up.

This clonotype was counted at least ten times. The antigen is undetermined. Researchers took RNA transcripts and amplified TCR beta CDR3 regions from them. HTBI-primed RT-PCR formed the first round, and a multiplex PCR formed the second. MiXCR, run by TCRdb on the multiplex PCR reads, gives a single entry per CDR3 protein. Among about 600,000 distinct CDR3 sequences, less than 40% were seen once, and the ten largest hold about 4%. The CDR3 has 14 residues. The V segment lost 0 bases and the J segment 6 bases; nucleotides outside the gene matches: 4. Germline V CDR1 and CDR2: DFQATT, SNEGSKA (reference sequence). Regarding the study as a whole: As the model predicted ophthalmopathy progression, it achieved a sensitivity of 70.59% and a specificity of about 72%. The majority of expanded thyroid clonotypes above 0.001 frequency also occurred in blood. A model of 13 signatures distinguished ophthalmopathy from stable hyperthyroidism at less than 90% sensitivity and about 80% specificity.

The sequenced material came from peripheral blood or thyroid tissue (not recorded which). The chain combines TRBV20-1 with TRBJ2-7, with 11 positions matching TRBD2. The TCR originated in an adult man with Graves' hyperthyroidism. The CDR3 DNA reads TGCAGTGCTAGAGAGACTAGCGGGATTGGCGAGCAGTACTTC. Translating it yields CSARETSGIGEQYF.